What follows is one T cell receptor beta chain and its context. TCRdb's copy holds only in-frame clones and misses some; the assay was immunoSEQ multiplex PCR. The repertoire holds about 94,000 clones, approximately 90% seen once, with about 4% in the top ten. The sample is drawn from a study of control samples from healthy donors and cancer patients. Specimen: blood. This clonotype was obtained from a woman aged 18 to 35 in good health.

Here the CDR3 reads CASSQLAGAPTYEQYF. CDR3 coding DNA: TGTGCCAGCAGCCAGCTAGCGGGGGCTCCCACCTACGAGCAGTACTTC. V and J are TRBV3-1 (or the pseudogene TRBV3-2) and TRBJ2-7, with TRBD2 identical over 10 bases. The ends lost 3 bases at V and 2 bases at J; junction bases unmatched: 7. The CDR3 totals 16 residues. CDR1 LGHDT and CDR2 YNNKEL come from the germline V gene (reference sequence).